The 4 T cell receptor beta chains below all came from one sample that was sequenced in a study of T cells in localized non-small cell lung cancer. Assay used: immunoSEQ multiplex PCR; TCRdb lists only in-frame clones, some missing. The data contain about 33,000 clones, roughly 90% of them singletons. Material: peripheral blood, obtained before any cancer treatment. Receptor source: a man aged 35-75 years with stage I lung adenocarcinoma.

In its sample, this clone was seen a few times. The chain has TRBV5-6 and TRBJ2-1; the D is unclear. The CDR3 spans 13 residues. Germline CDR1 is SGHDT and CDR2 is YYEEEE. Between the trimmed V and J ends, which lost 3 bases and 3 bases, there was a span of 7 bases. CDR3: CASSYGDYNEQFF. The DNA for the CDR3 is TGTGCCAGCAGCTACGGCGACTACAATGAGCAGTTCTTC.

The chain is built from TRBV5-1 and TRBJ1-1, with D possibly matching TRBD1 (6 bases). The CDR3 loop spans 17 amino acids. The V and J ends lost 0 bases and 0 bases respectively, with 15 bases between them. Germline V gene lookup returns CDR1 SGHRS and CDR2 YFSETQ. The CDR3, as DNA: TGCGCCAGCAGCTTGGGGCCGCCAACAGGGATGAACACTGAAGCTTTCTTT. Its protein is CASSLGPPTGMNTEAFF.

This chain joins TRBV5-1 and TRBJ2-7; 7 nucleotides match TRBD1. The germline CDR1 and CDR2 sequences are SGHRS and YFSETQ. The CDR3 is 16 residues long. V was pared by 2 bases and J by 4 bases, with 12 bases of the junction left unmatched. The CDR3 nucleotides are TGCGCCAGCAGCTTTGCCCCAGGACAGGTTCTGTACGAGCAGTACTTC. Translating it yields CASSFAPGQVLYEQYF. The full variable domain, with the rest looked up from reference TRBV5-1 and TRBJ2-7, is KAGVTQTPRYLIKTRGQQVTLSCSPISGHRSVSWYQQTPGQGLQFLFEYFSETQRNKGNFPGRFSGRQFSNSRSEMNVSTLELGDSALYLCASSFAPGQVLYEQYFGPGTRLTVT.

This chain uses TRBV27 with TRBJ2-7, with 10 nucleotides matching TRBD1. Trimming removed 6 bases from V and 4 bases from J; junction bases left unmatched: 6. CDR3 length: 14 amino acids. CDR1 is MNHEY, CDR2 SMNVEV, per germline (reference sequence). This CDR3 reads CASSRVGQGYEQYF. In nucleotides, the CDR3 is TGTGCCAGCAGCCGAGTGGGACAGGGGTACGAGCAGTACTTC.